This TCR beta chain was retrieved from a study of shared clonotypes between healthy human individuals. Points from the study as a whole: Only blood samples were collected, and tissue repertoires likely differ.

The protocol was immunoSEQ multiplex PCR, while the TCRdb copy is restricted to in-frame clones and leaves out a portion. The sample lists under 1,100,000 clones, about 80% seen once, with around 0.6% in the top ten. A split of CD4+ cells into CD45RA+ naive and CD45RA-negative memory subsets was performed. Germline lookup yields CDR1 SNHLY and CDR2 FYNNEI. With 3 bases clipped from V and 8 bases from J, the junction kept 10 bases outside the gene matches. The CDR3 extends over 16 amino acids. This clone turned up a few times. Its target is not known. This chain connects TRBV2 to TRBJ2-1; TRBD2 aligns across 10 bases. The source of this sequence is a man aged 18-30 years in good health. Some clones in this sample may be carry-over from other donors' samples. The sequencing sample was made of memory CD4+ T cells from PBMCs. Subset described: CD45RA-negative fraction. CDR3 region: CASSEGLALDKDEQFF. CDR3 DNA sequence: TGTGCCAGCAGTGAGGGACTAGCGTTAGATAAAGATGAGCAGTTCTTC. The variable domain in full, with the rest retrieved from reference TRBV2 and TRBJ2-1, is EPEVTQTPSHQVTQMGQEVILRCVPISNHLYFYWYRQILGQKVEFLVSFYNNEISEKSEIFDDQFSVERPDGSNFTLKIRSTKLEDSAMYFCASSEGLALDKDEQFFGPGTRLTVL.